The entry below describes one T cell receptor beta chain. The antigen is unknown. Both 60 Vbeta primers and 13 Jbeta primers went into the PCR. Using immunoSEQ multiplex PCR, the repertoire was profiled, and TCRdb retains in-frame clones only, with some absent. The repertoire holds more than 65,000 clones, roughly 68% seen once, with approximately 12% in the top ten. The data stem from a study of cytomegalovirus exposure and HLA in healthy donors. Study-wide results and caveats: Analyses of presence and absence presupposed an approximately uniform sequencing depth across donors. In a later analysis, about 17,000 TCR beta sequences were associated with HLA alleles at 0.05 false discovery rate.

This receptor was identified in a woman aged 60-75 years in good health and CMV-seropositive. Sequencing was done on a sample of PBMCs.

CDR3 amino acids: CASSPTGNTEAFF. For the CDR3, the DNA is TGTGCCAGCAGCCCGACAGGGAACACTGAAGCTTTCTTT. The gene calls are TRBV7-6 and TRBJ1-1, with D possibly matching TRBD1 (6 bases). CDR3 size: 13 residues. The germline V and J ends were trimmed by 5 bases and 1 base, with 8 bases remaining between them. CDR1 SGHVS and CDR2 FNYEAQ come from the germline V gene.